This TCR beta chain stems from a study of monozygotic twins with cystic fibrosis. Study overall: With approximately 15 PCR cycles, barcoded libraries came from three micrograms of fragmented DNA. Study-level findings and limits: Unrelated CF individuals shared fewer identical clonotypes than monozygotic CF twins. Median Simpson clonality of approximately 0.009 suggested naive T cells predominated.

Some clones are missing from TCRdb's copy, which holds only in-frame ones; the method was immunoSEQ multiplex PCR. The table has more than 12,000 clones, approximately 98% seen once. Trimming removed 6 bases from V and 5 bases from J; junction bases left unmatched: 6. This CDR3 has 13 residues. Germline CDR1 reads SEHNR; CDR2 reads FQNEAQ (reference sequence). As for this clone: The target antigen is unknown.

Sequenced sample: blood. This clonotype was sampled from a girl aged 2-10 years with cystic fibrosis. The chain uses TRBV7-9 and TRBJ1-1; the match to TRBD1 covers 7 bases. The CDR3 reads CASRFDRETEAFF. The CDR3 bases are TGTGCCAGCAGATTCGACAGGGAAACTGAAGCTTTCTTT.